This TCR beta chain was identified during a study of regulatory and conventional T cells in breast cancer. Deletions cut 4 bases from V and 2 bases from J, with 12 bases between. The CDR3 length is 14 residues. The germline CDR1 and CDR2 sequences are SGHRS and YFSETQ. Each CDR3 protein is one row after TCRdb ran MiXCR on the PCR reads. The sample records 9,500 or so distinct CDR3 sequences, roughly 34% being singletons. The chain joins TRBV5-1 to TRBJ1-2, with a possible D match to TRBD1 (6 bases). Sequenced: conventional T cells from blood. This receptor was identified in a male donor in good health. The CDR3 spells CASSPGQTNYGYTF. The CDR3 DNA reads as TGCGCCAGCAGCCCCGGACAGACCAACTATGGCTACACCTTC.